Listed below are T cell receptor beta chains from one sample, sequenced in a study of shared clonotypes between healthy human individuals. TCRdb's copy holds only in-frame clones and misses some; the assay was immunoSEQ multiplex PCR. The data contain 2 million to 2.5 million clones, less than 95% of them singletons. The sequenced sample consisted of naive CD4+ T cells from PBMCs. The receptors were gathered from a man between 18 and 29 years old in good health. Some clones in this sample may be carry-over from other donors' samples. CDR3s leave out the opening cysteine and the closing phenylalanine or tryptophan. Each record gives: J gene, V gene, clone size, CDR3 protein. For some rows the clone size is stated as once, few or many, or as a class when expanded; others skip it.

J gene: TRBJ1-4; V gene: TRBV5-4; clone size: -; CDR3 protein: ASSRTGGGEKLF
J gene: TRBJ2-3; V gene: TRBV28; clone size: -; CDR3 protein: ASRTPREYTDTQY
J gene: TRBJ2-1; V gene: TRBV30; clone size: once; CDR3 protein: AWSFTYNEQF
J gene: TRBJ2-7; V gene: TRBV29-1; clone size: -; CDR3 protein: SVERTDSYEQY
J gene: TRBJ2-3; V gene: TRBV28; clone size: -; CDR3 protein: ASSPTSGRARTQY
J gene: TRBJ2-5; V gene: TRBV30; clone size: -; CDR3 protein: AFGRLAGVGETQY
J gene: TRBJ1-2; V gene: TRBV5-1; clone size: -; CDR3 protein: ASSDPTSNYGYT
J gene: TRBJ2-5; V gene: TRBV28; clone size: -; CDR3 protein: ASSLPGLAGTSAQY
J gene: TRBJ1-2; V gene: TRBV10-1; clone size: -; CDR3 protein: ASSVQGGYT
J gene: TRBJ2-5; V gene: TRBV11-2; clone size: -; CDR3 protein: ASSSRGGSGSGQETQY
J gene: TRBJ2-3; V gene: TRBV7-7; clone size: -; CDR3 protein: ASSTTRNSDTQY
J gene: TRBJ1-2; V gene: TRBV6-5; clone size: -; CDR3 protein: ASRDRDNYGYT
J gene: TRBJ1-1; V gene: TRBV18; clone size: few; CDR3 protein: ASSLDGTALNTEAF
J gene: TRBJ1-5; V gene: TRBV6-5; clone size: -; CDR3 protein: ASSYSRTDNQPQH
J gene: TRBJ1-5; V gene: TRBV7-2; clone size: few; CDR3 protein: ASSQSGPINQPQH
J gene: TRBJ2-1; V gene: TRBV5-1; clone size: -; CDR3 protein: ASSPEGTSGYESYNEQF
J gene: TRBJ2-3; V gene: TRBV5-1; clone size: -; CDR3 protein: ASSSFTDTQY
J gene: TRBJ1-2; V gene: TRBV11-3; clone size: -; CDR3 protein: ASSLGLSYGYT
J gene: TRBJ2-5; V gene: TRBV7-2; clone size: -; CDR3 protein: ASWLGASGQETQY
J gene: TRBJ2-2; V gene: TRBV4-1; clone size: -; CDR3 protein: ASSQVSGVRGTGELF
J gene: TRBJ1-5; V gene: TRBV19; clone size: -; CDR3 protein: ASSRTGGNQPQH
J gene: TRBJ2-7; V gene: TRBV6-1; clone size: once; CDR3 protein: ASSVRPERHYEQY
J gene: TRBJ1-1; V gene: TRBV7-2; clone size: -; CDR3 protein: ASSWTGGMSTEAF
J gene: TRBJ2-2; V gene: TRBV28; clone size: -; CDR3 protein: ASTTRSGRVTGELF
J gene: TRBJ2-3; V gene: TRBV5-4; clone size: -; CDR3 protein: ASSQKVGDTQY
J gene: TRBJ2-2; V gene: TRBV11-2; clone size: -; CDR3 protein: ASSPGAIL
J gene: TRBJ2-1; V gene: TRBV7-2; clone size: -; CDR3 protein: ASSLNPRDEQF
J gene: TRBJ1-6; V gene: TRBV9; clone size: -; CDR3 protein: ASSVRQGGSPLH
J gene: TRBJ2-5; V gene: TRBV5-1; clone size: -; CDR3 protein: ASSLVGTGSQETQY
J gene: TRBJ1-2; V gene: TRBV4-1; clone size: -; CDR3 protein: ASSQPEYYGYT
J gene: TRBJ2-7; V gene: TRBV27; clone size: -; CDR3 protein: ASSLFPDRGYEQY
J gene: TRBJ2-5; V gene: TRBV5-1; clone size: -; CDR3 protein: ASSLVVAGEETQY
J gene: TRBJ2-7; V gene: TRBV7-6; clone size: -; CDR3 protein: ASSLGGSSLYYEQY
J gene: TRBJ2-1; V gene: TRBV5-1; clone size: -; CDR3 protein: ASSLGGSSYNEQF
J gene: TRBJ1-1; V gene: TRBV5-1; clone size: -; CDR3 protein: ASSLVGQTVNTEAF
J gene: TRBJ2-7; V gene: TRBV5-4; clone size: -; CDR3 protein: ASSPFRGLAGTYEQY
J gene: TRBJ1-2; V gene: TRBV28; clone size: -; CDR3 protein: ASSLPGTPVQGYT
J gene: TRBJ2-7; V gene: TRBV16; clone size: -; CDR3 protein: ASSRPGLAVWKSSYEQY